The T cell receptor (beta chain) described here comes from a study of a mutant IDH1 vaccine in newly diagnosed glioma. Study in general: Among treated patients, about 60% were male and about 40% female, and mean age was approximately 40 years. Findings and caveats of the study: With respect to changes in top peripheral T cell clonotypes, pseudoprogression seemed unrelated.

Time point in this sample: week 23, last vaccination. The investigators gave 300 ug of mutant IDH1 20-mer peptide in each vaccine dose, together with topical imiquimod. Worth noting for this clone: Its matching antigen is unknown.

The table came from immunoSEQ multiplex PCR; TCRdb's copy has only in-frame clones and leaves some out. The top ten hold around 0.77% of the sample, which has some 80,000 clones, around 85% seen once. Germline values: CDR1 MNHEY, CDR2 SVGAGI. This CDR3 contains 13 residues. The V and J ends lost 2 bases and 0 bases respectively, with 2 bases between them. The origin of this receptor is a woman aged 45-60 years with glioma. The chain couples TRBV6-5 to TRBJ1-5; D remains ambiguous. This specimen consisted of PBMCs, obtained from a glioma patient whose treatment included an IDH1 peptide vaccine. The CDR3 sequence: CASSYSSNQPQHF. DNA of the CDR3: TGTGCCAGCAGTTACAGTAGCAATCAGCCCCAGCATTTT.